A single sample is the source of the 17 T cell receptor beta chains below, sequenced in a study of T cells of healthy individuals. TCRdb recomputed calls from the 5' RACE reads with MiXCR, one row per CDR3 protein. The sample records 45,000 to 60,000 distinct CDR3 sequences, around 15% being singletons. These receptors all come from a human donor in good health.

This clonotype was seen many times. The chain is built from TRBV12-3 or TRBV12-4 and TRBJ1-2; D is ambiguous. V lost 2 bases and J 0 bases, leaving 16 bases between the germline ends. The CDR3 covers 17 residues. CDR3 sequence reads: CASSLRVNTVPNYGYTF. CDR3 nucleotides: TGTGCCAGCAGTTTAAGGGTCAACACCGTCCCTAACTATGGCTACACCTTC.

The chain joins TRBV11-1 to TRBJ2-6; D ambiguous. The germline V gene encodes CDR1 SGHAT and CDR2 FQDESV (reference sequence). V dropped 5 bases and J dropped 0 bases, with 11 bases sitting between them. This CDR3 is built from 16 residues. CDR3 sequence (DNA): TGTGCCAGCAGCCTTGGACGTAGCTCTGGGGCCAACGTCCTGACTTTC. Protein sequence: CASSLGRSSGANVLTF.

As concerns this clonotype: This may be a read error: a much more frequent sequence differs by one nucleotide. The J gene is TRBJ2-6, the V gene TRBV18, with D possibly TRBD1 on 5 matching bases. The CDR3 runs 13 residues. Germline V CDR1 and CDR2: KGHSH, LQKENI. DNA of the CDR3: TGTGCCAGCTCACCTTCTGGGGCCAACGTCCTGAATTTC. Protein: CASSPSGANVLNF.

The chain uses TRBV4-3 and TRBJ1-2; 7 positions match TRBD1. Trimming took 3 bases from V and 7 from J; bases not matched to a gene: 14. The CDR3 has 16 amino acids. Germline CDR1 reads LGHNA; CDR2 reads YSLEER. The DNA of the CDR3 is TGCGCCAGCAGCCATGATCTGACAGGGTCTAGGGGTGGCTACACCTTC. Protein sequence: CASSHDLTGSRGGYTF.

A few counts support this clonotype. The V and J genes are TRBV24-1 and TRBJ2-6; 8 nucleotides line up with TRBD2. Germline V gene data show CDR1 as KGHDR and CDR2 as SFDVKD. Germline trimming cut 12 bases from V and 0 bases from J; bases unmatched to any gene: 9. The CDR3 contains 16 residues. This CDR3 reads CASAGGPYSGANVLTF. CDR3 nucleotides: TGTGCCTCTGCGGGGGGCCCCTACTCTGGGGCCAACGTCCTGACTTTC.

The chain links TRBV7-6 to TRBJ2-2, with a tentative D call TRBD2 (6 bases). The CDR3 spans 15 residues. Germline assignment: CDR1 SGHVS and CDR2 FNYEAQ. V lost 1 base to trimming and J lost 4 bases, with 10 bases between them. The CDR3 region has the DNA TGTGCCAGCAGCTTAGGTCAGGGAGGCACCGGGGAGCTGTTTTTT. It codes for CASSLGQGGTGELFF.

This clonotype showed up just a few times. The chain is built from TRBV12-3 or TRBV12-4 and TRBJ2-7; TRBD2 is a possible D gene (5 bases). Trimming removed 7 bases at V and 3 bases at J, with 13 bases between. The CDR3 is 13 residues long. As DNA, the CDR3 is TGTGCCAGCAACGATGGACTTAACTACGAGCAGTACTTC. Protein product: CASNDGLNYEQYF.

The chain combines TRBV29-1 with TRBJ1-1; perhaps TRBD1 as D (5 bases). Germline V gene lookup returns CDR1 SQVTM and CDR2 ANQGSEA. Trimming cost V 4 bases and J 2 bases, with 11 bases left between them. This CDR3 has 13 residues. The CDR3 DNA is TGCAGCGTTGCTTTTAGGGGAAACACTGAAGCTTTCTTT. Its translation: CSVAFRGNTEAFF.

This clonotype was found a few times. J is TRBJ1-2 and V is TRBV9, with a tentative D call TRBD1 (6 bases). Trimming removed 2 bases from V and 5 bases from J, with 31 bases in between. Germline V gene lookup returns CDR1 SGDLS and CDR2 YYNGEE. There are 20 residues in the CDR3. CDR3 nucleotide sequence: TGTGCCAGCAGCGTCCTTATGGTTATTTTGGCCGGAGACAGGTTTTATGGCTACACCTTC. This encodes CASSVLMVILAGDRFYGYTF.

Ten or more counts support this clonotype. This chain links TRBV7-9 with TRBJ2-7; D may correspond to TRBD1 or TRBD2 (5 bases each). The germline gives CDR1 SEHNR, CDR2 FQNEAQ (reference sequence). This CDR3 is built from 13 residues. The V gene lost 5 bases and the J gene lost 3 bases, with 11 bases spanning the gap. The CDR3 DNA is TGTGCCAGCAGCGGGGACGGATACTACGAGCAGTACTTC. Protein product: CASSGDGYYEQYF.

For this clonotype: A much larger clone lies one base from this, so it may be a read error. The V gene is TRBV15, the J gene TRBJ1-6; tentatively, D is TRBD1 (6 bases). V lost 5 bases, J lost 7 bases, and 15 bases lay in between. This CDR3 spans 15 amino acids. The germline gives CDR1 LNHNV, CDR2 YYDKDF (reference sequence). The chain's CDR3 is CATSGGQLCNSPLHF. The CDR3 coding sequence is TGTGCCACCAGCGGGGGACAACTCTGCAATTCACCCCTCCACTTT.

This clonotype was detected only a few times. This chain connects TRBV24-1 to TRBJ2-2, with 7 bases that match TRBD1. J lost 0 bases, V lost 9 bases, and 0 bases had no gene match. The CDR3 length is 13 residues. Germline V gene data show CDR1 as KGHDR and CDR2 as SFDVKD. The CDR3 loop reads CATQGANTGELFF. The DNA for the CDR3 is TGTGCCACCCAGGGGGCGAACACCGGGGAGCTGTTTTTT.

This clonotype was detected ten times or more. The V call is TRBV29-1, the J call TRBJ2-7, with unresolved D. Germline loops: CDR1 SQVTM, CDR2 ANQGSEA. This CDR3 has 13 amino acids. V was cut by 5 bases and J by 1 base, with 12 bases left in between. In DNA form, the CDR3 reads TGCAGCGTTTTCCCCCACAGTTCCTACGAGCAGTACTTC. Amino acids: CSVFPHSSYEQYF.

This clonotype came up many times. The J gene is TRBJ2-1, the V gene TRBV29-1; tentative D call: TRBD2 (6 bases). Germline V gene lookup returns CDR1 SQVTM and CDR2 ANQGSEA. CDR3 length: 14 residues. Trimming took off 3 bases at V and 6 bases at J, with 15 bases between the two ends. This chain's CDR3 is CSVDQGGVGNEQFF. DNA of the CDR3: TGCAGCGTTGATCAGGGAGGCGTGGGCAATGAGCAGTTCTTC.

The sample holds many counts of this clonotype. The chain uses TRBV4-3 and TRBJ1-6; TRBD1 agrees at 7 bases. This CDR3 comprises 16 residues. Germline CDR1 and CDR2: LGHNA and YSLEER. The V gene end was trimmed by 3 bases and the J gene end by 7 bases; junction bases not matched to a gene: 9. The CDR3 sequence is CASSQVLQGINSPLHF. CDR3 DNA: TGCGCCAGCAGCCAGGTCTTACAGGGGATAAATTCACCCCTCCACTTT.

This clonotype was picked up many times. This chain connects TRBV29-1 to TRBJ2-7; 11 nucleotides align to TRBD2. The CDR3 has 14 residues. The V gene's germline CDR1 is SQVTM and CDR2 ANQGSEA. V shed 0 bases and J 4 bases; nucleotides not matched to a gene: 2. This CDR3 is CSVEELAGAYEQYF. CDR3 nucleotides: TGCAGCGTTGAAGAACTAGCGGGAGCTTACGAGCAGTACTTC.

The rearrangement uses TRBV29-1 and TRBJ1-1; D unresolved. The CDR3 totals 13 residues. Trimming left V 7 bases short and J 1 base short, with 13 bases between. Germline V gene lookup returns CDR1 SQVTM and CDR2 ANQGSEA. This chain's CDR3 is CSARPGGNTEAFF. The CDR3 DNA reads as TGCAGCGCCCGCCCGGGCGGGAACACTGAAGCTTTCTTT.